This TCR beta chain comes out of a study of T cell responses to AZD1222 COVID-19 vaccine (dated by TCRdb to the early 2020s). With respect to the entire study: A total of 233 trial participants underwent TCR sequencing, of whom some 210 received two doses of AZD1222 and some 26 received two doses of the MenACWY control vaccine. Trial participants were enrolled by age into 18-55, 56-69 and 70-plus year subgroups, with about 150, 27 and 61 TCR-sequenced participants respectively. Results and caveats for the whole study, not just this receptor: The 56-69-year group was small, and its depth increase did not reach significance, likely because of low power. Reportedly, close to half of the unique spike-specific TCRs recognized epitopes lying outside the regions that are mutated in the B.1.351 and B.1.1.7 variants. Conclusions about previously exposed vaccinees are limited, since just five to seven AZD1222 recipients were seropositive for SARS-CoV-2 at baseline. No day 14 peak-response samples were available, so repertoires were characterized only after the peak T cell response. After two AZD1222 doses, both the breadth and the depth of spike-specific TCRs were significantly higher than at day 0 and than in MenACWY recipients. Vaccine-associated CD4 TCRs spanned the whole spike protein, with dominant responses in regions 160-218 and 743-854. Participants were mostly white British and included more females than males, and it was suggested by the authors that clonal diversity may have been underestimated.

On this clone: Its specific antigen is unknown. It has no much larger one-base neighbor in the sample; base qualities were not kept.

Cut back by 5 bases and 1 base, the V and J ends lie 12 bases apart. Including cysteine and phenylalanine, the CDR3 has 14 amino acids. Here the CDR3 DNA is all that survives: 42 bases in frame from base 1. CDR1 is given as LGHDT and CDR2 as YNNKEL, both from the germline V gene (reference sequence). The sample's time point label, in plain terms: about 28 days (+/-7) after the second vaccine dose. Because spike-specific TCR depth and breadth did not differ between the two schedules, AZD1222 recipients who got a second dose at roughly 4 weeks were pooled with those who got a second dose at roughly 12 weeks. Vaccinee samples were obtained from the UK trials COV001 and COV002, which included a single-blind randomized controlled phase 2/3 trial of AZD1222 (ChAdOx1 nCoV-19) in healthy adults. For TCRbeta chain sequencing, PBMC samples from trial participants were taken at day 0 and at day 28 after the second dose.

The CDR3 regions of human TCRbeta chains were analyzed by immunosequencing. As for how the authors treated the data: Repertoire TCRs were matched against a reference library of SARS-CoV-2-specific TCRs generated with the MIRA antigen-specificity platform. Breadth was defined as the fraction of unique TCRs that were SARS-CoV-2-associated. Depth was defined as the fraction of total T cells that were SARS-CoV-2-associated. Using the MIRA data, each spike-specific TCR was mapped to the spike region that the TCR reacts to and placed in a CD4 or CD8 class. Log10-transformed breadth and depth values were compared by one-way ANOVA with Sidak's multiple comparisons tests. Here the immuneACCESS table is served through TCRdb, limited to in-frame sequences with V and J called. Missing clones are a known gap in these copies; in checked studies unresolved V genes cover under half, and the rest lacks a known reason. That table is the source of V, J and clone size, and D and trimming were worked out from the DNA. This sample gives approximately 160,000 clones in total; approximately 94% of them show up just once. The ten largest clones add up to roughly 5% of the sample.

Sample: peripheral blood, taken 28 days after the second AZD1222 dose. The sequence was obtained from an adult who received the AZD1222 COVID-19 vaccine. The chain is made from TRBV3-1 (or the pseudogene TRBV3-2) and TRBJ2-7; perhaps TRBD1 is the D gene, with 6 bases matching. The DNA is TGTGCCAGCAGCTTCCCCGGACAGTCCTACGAGCAGTACTTC. Translated, this is CASSFPGQSYEQYF.